A single sample gave rise to the 11 T cell receptor beta chains below, sequenced in a study of blood T cell repertoires in COVID-19. Produced via immunoSEQ multiplex PCR; TCRdb's table is partial and in-frame only. The data hold under 200,000 clones, with about 85% observed a single time. The specimen sequenced was peripheral blood. Receptors originate from a man between 65 and 79 years old who had recovered from COVID-19.

The chain joins TRBV7-2 to TRBJ2-7, with TRBD2 matching over 8 bases. The germline gives CDR1 SGHTA, CDR2 FQGNSA. V lost 4 bases, J lost 4 bases, and 15 bases stayed unmatched. This CDR3 contains 17 residues. The CDR3 bases are TGTGCCAGCAGCTATCGAGCGGGAGCGCTGGGGTTGTACGAGCAGTACTTC. Amino acid sequence: CASSYRAGALGLYEQYF.

The rearrangement links TRBV9 to TRBJ1-4, with D possibly matching TRBD1 (6 bases). The V end lost 3 bases, the J end lost 0 bases, and 9 bases lay between the germline ends. Germline-derived CDR1 and CDR2 are SGDLS and YYNGEE. The CDR3 covers 15 residues. CDR3 bases: TGTGCCAGCAGCGCAGGGGACACAACTAATGAAAAACTGTTTTTT. Its protein product is CASSAGDTTNEKLFF. Full variable domain (rest looked up from reference TRBV9 and TRBJ1-4): DSGVTQTPKHLITATGQRVTLRCSPRSGDLSVYWYQQSLDQGLQFLIQYYNGEERAKGNILERFSAQQFPDLHSELNLSSLELGDSALYFCASSAGDTTNEKLFFGSGTQLSVL.

In its sample, this clone was seen once. The chain is built from TRBV6-6 and TRBJ1-2; the D gene is possibly TRBD1 (6 bases). The CDR3 has 13 residues. The V end lost 4 bases, the J end lost 2 bases, and 8 bases lay between the germline ends. Germline loops: CDR1 MNHNY, CDR2 SVGAGI (reference sequence). CDR3 nucleotide sequence: TGTGCCAGCAGTTTGACAGGAAACTATGGCTACACCTTC. It codes for CASSLTGNYGYTF.

This clone was seen a few times. The chain uses TRBV27 and TRBJ1-4; possibly TRBD1 for D (5 bases). The ends were cut back, 5 bases at V and 0 bases at J, with 16 bases in the middle. Germline lookup yields CDR1 MNHEY and CDR2 SMNVEV (reference sequence). The CDR3 has 17 amino acids. The CDR3 is CASSRWDYSSTNEKLFF. CDR3 DNA sequence: TGTGCCAGCAGTCGTTGGGACTATTCATCAACTAATGAAAAACTGTTTTTT.

The chain combines TRBV10-1 with TRBJ2-1, with no clear D. With 3 bases removed from V and 8 bases from J, the gap between germline ends came to 14 bases. Per the germline V gene, CDR1 is WNHNN and CDR2 is SYGVQD (reference sequence). The CDR3 is 14 residues long. DNA for the CDR3: TGCGCCAGCAGTGATCCGAGGCGGTCCGATGAGCAGTTCTTC. As protein: CASSDPRRSDEQFF.

This clone was found a few times. The V call is TRBV5-1, the J call TRBJ1-1; D is undetermined. From germline, CDR1 is SGHRS and CDR2 YFSETQ. The V and J ends lost 0 bases and 1 base respectively, with 4 bases between them. The CDR3 runs to 13 residues. This CDR3 is CASSLAKNTEAFF. As DNA, the CDR3 is TGCGCCAGCAGCTTGGCAAAGAACACTGAAGCTTTCTTT.

J is TRBJ2-5 and V is TRBV6-1; no firm D call. V lost 2 bases and J lost 9, with 19 bases in between. This CDR3 is built from 15 residues. Germline V lookup: CDR1 MNHNS, CDR2 SASEGT. The CDR3 nucleotides read TGTGCCAGCAGTGAACAGCCCGGCGACGGCGCGGCCCAGTACTTC. Its translation is CASSEQPGDGAAQYF.

The sample holds a few counts of this clone. This chain uses TRBV14 with TRBJ2-7; 10 bases line up with TRBD1. Looked up from germline, CDR1 is SGHDN and CDR2 is FVKESK. This CDR3 region has 14 residues. J lost 6 bases, V lost 5 bases, and 7 bases had no gene match. This CDR3 is CASSLSTGGSEQYF. In DNA form, the CDR3 reads TGTGCCAGCAGCTTATCGACAGGGGGCTCCGAGCAGTACTTC. Drawing the rest from reference TRBV14 and TRBJ2-7, the complete variable domain is EAGVTQFPSHSVIEKGQTVTLRCDPISGHDNLYWYRRVMGKEIKFLLHFVKESKQDESGMPNNRFLAERTGGTYSTLKVQPAELEDSGVYFCASSLSTGGSEQYFGPGTRLTVT.

V usage is TRBV6-2 or TRBV6-3 and J usage is TRBJ2-1; 7 bases align to TRBD1. J lost 3 bases, V lost 0 bases, and 8 bases had no gene match. The CDR3 has 17 residues. In germline, CDR1 is MNHEY, CDR2 SVGEGT. The CDR3 here is CASSYSKQGRYYNEQFF. The CDR3 DNA sequence: TGTGCCAGCAGTTACTCGAAACAGGGGAGATACTACAATGAGCAGTTCTTC.

The chain is built from TRBV6-1 and TRBJ2-1, with 9 positions matching TRBD2. The CDR3 length is 15 residues. Germline CDR1 reads MNHNS; CDR2 reads SASEGT. The V gene end was trimmed by 0 bases and the J gene end by 7 bases; junction bases not matched to a gene: 4. The DNA of the CDR3 is TGTGCCAGCAGTGAAGCCAGCGGGAGGTGGAATGAGCAGTTCTTC. Translating gives CASSEASGRWNEQFF.

Here the CDR3 DNA reads TGTGCCAGCAGCTTAGGTTTTAGAGGACTAGCGGAACCAGATACGCAGTATTTT. This codes for CASSLGFRGLAEPDTQYF. The chain links TRBV11-3 to TRBJ2-3, with 10 bases fitting TRBD2. The CDR3 has 18 residues. The junction had 11 bases not matched to a gene; V was cut back by 1 base and J by 4 bases. The germline V gene has CDR1 SGHNT and CDR2 YENEEA. Complete variable domain (other parts from reference TRBV11-3 and TRBJ2-3): EAGVVQSPRYKIIEKKQPVAFWCNPISGHNTLYWYLQNLGQGPELLIRYENEEAVDDSQLPKDRFSAERLKGVDSTLKIQPAELGDSAVYLCASSLGFRGLAEPDTQYFGPGTRLTVL.